The 15 T cell receptor delta chains in this list originate from one sample, sequenced in a study of DNA immune sequencing with unique molecular identifiers. Primers for all 8 TRDV and 4 TRDJ genes amplified genomic DNA in 32-plex. The library had 12-nucleotide UMIs introduced over about 3 barcoding cycles, then a second adapter PCR. TCRdb re-called the multiplex PCR reads using CATT. There are several hundred delta-chain clones in the sample; 3.2% occur only once, and about 67% lies in the top ten. Sequences were obtained from gamma-delta T cells from PBMCs. These receptors all come from a human donor in good health.

Comment on this clone: This DNA's translation and the protein TCRdb lists, from a much larger clone, do not match at residue 5, likely due to a read error; the protein shown is translated from the DNA. J is TRDJ3 and V is TRDV2, with 9 positions matching TRDD3. This CDR3 is 19 amino acids long. The germline gives CDR1 GEAIGNYY, CDR2 EKD. Trimming removed 3 bases from V and 0 bases from J; junction bases left unmatched: 8. DNA for the CDR3: TGTGCCTGTGACGCCGTACTGGGGGACTCCTCCTGGGACACCCGACAGATGTTTTTC. This gives the protein CACDAVLGDSSWDTRQMFF.

This clone came up a few times. A much larger clone lies a single base off, so this may be a read error. Other DNA sequences in the same sample also yield this CDR3. The gene calls are TRDV2 and TRDJ3; 10 nucleotides agree with TRDD3. Germline assignment: CDR1 GEAIGNYY and CDR2 EKD. The CDR3 runs to 19 residues. CDR3 bases: TGTGCCTGTGAAGGGCTGGGGGATAAGAGCTCCTGGGACACTCGACAGATGTTTTTC. It yields the protein CACEGLGDKSSWDTRQMFF.

This clone was seen a handful of times. This likely traces to a read error, being one base from a far larger clone. Distinct nucleotide sequences in the sample also encode this CDR3. This chain links TRDV2 with TRDJ1; 13 positions agree with TRDD3. This CDR3 is built from 19 residues. Germline lookup yields CDR1 GEAIGNYY and CDR2 EKD. CDR3 loop: CACDPVPTGGYAGTDKLIF. CDR3 nucleotide sequence: TGTGCTTGTGACCCAGTACCAACTGGGGGATACGCGGGCACCGATAAACTCATCTTT.

This clone is labeled large (0.1 to 1%). This sample also contains other DNA sequences that code for the same CDR3. The genes are TRDV2 and TRDJ1; TRDD3 matches at 7 bases. The J segment lost 2 bases and the V segment lost 3 bases, leaving 17 bases of the junction unmatched. The CDR3 has 18 residues. CDR1 is GEAIGNYY, CDR2 EKD, per germline. This CDR3 is CACDALGITTGGTDKLIF. In nucleotides, the CDR3 is TGTGCCTGTGACGCCCTGGGGATAACGACGGGTGGGACCGATAAACTCATCTTT.

A note on this clone: A read error likely explains this, since a far larger clone differs by one base. The identical CDR3 is also encoded by other nucleotide sequences in the sample. V gene TRDV2 combines with J gene TRDJ1, with unresolved D. The CDR3 is made up of 14 amino acids. Germline V gene data show CDR1 as GEAIGNYY and CDR2 as EKD. The CDR3 nucleotides are TGTGCCTGTGACCCCATTGGGTACACCGATAAACTTATCTTT. Encoded protein: CACDPIGYTDKLIF.

For this clone: TCRdb's protein for this DNA is that of a much larger clone and differs from the translation at residue 7, likely a read error; the protein shown is the DNA translation. The chain combines TRDV2 with TRDJ1; the match to TRDD3 covers 9 bases. Losses at the gene ends were 0 bases for V and 4 bases for J; bases not matched to a gene: 8. This CDR3 comprises 16 residues. CDR1 GEAIGNYY and CDR2 EKD come from the germline V gene. The CDR3 is CACDTLEGDTVDKLIF. In DNA, the CDR3 is TGTGCCTGTGACACCCTAGAGGGGGATACTGTCGATAAACTCATCTTT.

This clone came up a few times. This likely came from a read error, as a far larger clone is one base away. The chain links TRDV2 to TRDJ1; the D is unclear. CDR1 and CDR2 (germline): GEAIGNYY, EKD. There are 14 residues in the CDR3. The CDR3 DNA is TGTGCCTGTGACACCGTGGAGTACACCGATAACCTCATCTTT. Encoded protein: CACDTVEYTDNLIF.

Concerning this clone: The protein held in TCRdb is that of a much larger clone and does not match this DNA's translation at residue 7, likely because of a read error; the protein shown is translated from the DNA. The genes are TRDV2 and TRDJ1, with 11 bases fitting TRDD3. The ends lost 0 bases at V and 9 bases at J; junction bases unmatched: 8. Germline CDR1 GEAIGNYY, CDR2 EKD. CDR3 size: 15 residues. In DNA, the CDR3 is TGTGCCTGTGACACCCTTGCTGGGGGATACAAGGAACTCATCTTT. It is translated as CACDTLAGGYKELIF.

As to this clone: One base away lies a much larger clone, so this may be a sequencing read error. V gene TRDV2 combines with J gene TRDJ1, with D tentatively TRDD3 (6 bases). CDR1 and CDR2 (germline): GEAIGNYY, EKD. The CDR3 spans 14 residues. V lost 3 bases to trimming and J lost 0 bases, with 10 bases between them. Here the CDR3 DNA reads TGTGCCTGTGACGTCATGGGGGACACCGATAAACTCATCTTT. Translating it yields CACDVMGDTDKLIF.

Sample share makes this clone medium-sized (0.01 to 0.1%). The V and J genes are TRDV2 and TRDJ1; TRDD3 agrees at 12 bases. This CDR3 is built from 16 residues. CDR1 is GEAIGNYY and CDR2 is EKD in the germline V gene. The ends lost 3 bases at V and 2 bases at J; junction bases unmatched: 6. The DNA for the CDR3 is TGTGCCTGTGACCGACTGGGGGATACTCGGACCGATAAACTCATCTTT. It is translated as CACDRLGDTRTDKLIF.

This clone has a handful of counts. A read error is the likely source, as a far larger clone sits one nucleotide away. Distinct nucleotide sequences in the sample also encode this CDR3. The CDR3 is CACDPLLGDTRTDKLIF. The CDR3 coding sequence is TGTGCCTGTGACCCATTACTGGGGGATACGCGCACCGATAAACTCATCTTT. The rearrangement links TRDV2 to TRDJ1; the match to TRDD3 covers 13 bases. V was pared by 3 bases and J by 1 base, with 7 bases of the junction left unmatched. Looked up from germline, CDR1 is GEAIGNYY and CDR2 is EKD. This CDR3 region has 17 residues.

This clone is medium-sized by share. This chain's CDR3 is CACDTLGDTADKLIF. In nucleotides, the CDR3 is TGTGCCTGTGACACTTTGGGGGATACCGCCGATAAACTCATCTTT. The chain joins TRDV2 to TRDJ1, with 10 positions matching TRDD3. This CDR3 is 15 amino acids long. Germline V gene lookup returns CDR1 GEAIGNYY and CDR2 EKD. Germline trimming cut 1 base from V and 3 bases from J; bases unmatched to any gene: 4.

This clone was found a few times. The same CDR3 also results from other DNA sequences found in this sample. V usage is TRDV2 and J usage is TRDJ1; either TRDD2 or TRDD3 may fit D (6 bases each). In germline, CDR1 is GEAIGNYY, CDR2 EKD. This CDR3 has 19 residues. Trimming left V 0 bases short and J 8 bases short, with 30 bases between. The CDR3 DNA is TGTGCCTGTGACACCCTACTGCCTTCCGGGGGGGGAACCCCCCAAAAACTCATCTTT. Translation gives CACDTLLPSGGGTPQKLIF.

The rearrangement uses TRDV1 and TRDJ1, with 8 positions matching TRDD3. CDR3 length equals 15 residues. CDR1 TSWWSYY and CDR2 QGS come from the germline V gene. Trimming cost V 1 base and J 0 bases; bases outside gene matches: 1. DNA of the CDR3: TGTGCTCTTGGGGAACGTGGGGGATACACCGATAAACTCATCTTT. This gives the protein CALGERGGYTDKLIF.

In its sample, this clone is large. V gene TRDV2 combines with J gene TRDJ1; 9 bases are shared with TRDD3. J was trimmed by 0 bases and V by 2 bases; bases with no gene match: 9. CDR1 GEAIGNYY and CDR2 EKD come from the germline V gene. The CDR3 length is 17 residues. The CDR3 protein is CACDIVGDIRHTDKLIF. Written as DNA, the CDR3 is TGTGCCTGTGACATAGTGGGGGATATAAGGCACACCGATAAACTCATCTTT.